This paragraph reports one TCR beta chain. Its antigen is not known. The sample comes from a study of T cell responses to AZD1222 COVID-19 vaccine. Study outcomes and limitations: Most donors were white British and more were female, and clonal diversity was possibly underestimated. Baseline seropositivity characterized only a handful of AZD1222 recipients. Repertoire sampling happened only post peak T cell response.

V lost 3 bases to trimming and J lost 4 bases; unmatched junction nucleotides: 3. This CDR3 has 15 amino acids. Germline values: CDR1 KGHSH, CDR2 LQKENI. Assay: immunoSEQ multiplex PCR; the TCRdb copy retains only in-frame clones and omits some. Of over 150,000 clones in the sample, roughly nine tenths are singletons; the top ten hold 5% to 6%. The sequenced sample was peripheral blood, obtained on day 0 of MenACWY control vaccination. This clonotype originated in an adult in good health. This chain links TRBV18 with TRBJ1-6, with 7 bases that match TRBD1. The CDR3 spells CASSPSQGYNSPLHF. CDR3 DNA: TGTGCCAGCTCACCCTCACAGGGGTATAATTCACCCCTCCACTTT.